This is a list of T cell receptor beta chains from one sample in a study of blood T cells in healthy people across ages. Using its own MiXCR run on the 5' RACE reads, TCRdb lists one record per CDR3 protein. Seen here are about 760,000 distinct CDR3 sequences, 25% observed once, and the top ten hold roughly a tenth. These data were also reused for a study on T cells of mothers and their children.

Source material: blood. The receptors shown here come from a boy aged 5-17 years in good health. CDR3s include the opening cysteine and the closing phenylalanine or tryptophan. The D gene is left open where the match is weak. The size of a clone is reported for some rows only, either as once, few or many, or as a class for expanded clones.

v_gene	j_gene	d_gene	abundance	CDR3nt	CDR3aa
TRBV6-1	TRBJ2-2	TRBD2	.	TGTGCCAGCAGTCCGGGACTAGCGGGGGGTTTCGACACCGGGGAGCTGTTTTTT	CASSPGLAGGFDTGELFF
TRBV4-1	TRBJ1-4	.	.	TGCGCCAGCAGCCAAGCTGAAAAACTGTTTTTT	CASSQAEKLFF
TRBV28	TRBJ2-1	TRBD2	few	TGTGCCAGCAGTCCCCAGAAGGGACTAGCGGGAGTAGGTTCCTACAATGAGCAGTTCTTC	CASSPQKGLAGVGSYNEQFF
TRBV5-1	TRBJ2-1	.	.	TGCGCCAGCAGATCAAATCAACAAGGGGAGCAGTTCTTC	CASRSNQQGEQFF
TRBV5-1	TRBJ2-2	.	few	TGCGCCAGCAGCTTCGGGGCGGAACTTACCGGGGAGCTGTTTTTT	CASSFGAELTGELFF
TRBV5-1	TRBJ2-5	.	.	TGCGCCAGCAGCCTGCGACTTATTAGGGCGGACCTCCAAGAGACCCAGTACTTC	CASSLRLIRADLQETQYF
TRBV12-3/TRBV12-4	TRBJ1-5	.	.	TGTGCCAGCAGTTTAGGCGGGGCGGGGCCCCAGCATTTT	CASSLGGAGPQHF
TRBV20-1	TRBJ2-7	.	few	TGCAGTGCTAGAGAGACCAGCCTCTCGGGTGAGCAGTACTTC	CSARETSLSGEQYF
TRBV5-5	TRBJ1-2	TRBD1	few	TGTGCCAGCAGCTTGGGACAGGGAACAAACTCCTATGGCTACACCTTC	CASSLGQGTNSYGYTF
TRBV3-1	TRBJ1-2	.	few	TGTGCCAGCAGCCAAGATCTGCATAACTATGGCTACACCTTC	CASSQDLHNYGYTF
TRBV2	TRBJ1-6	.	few	TGTGCCAGCAGGGGGACGCCTTCACCCCTCCACTTT	CASRGTPSPLHF
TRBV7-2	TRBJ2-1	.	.	TGTGCCAGCAGTCGCCCCGGGGCAAATGAGCAGTTCTTC	CASSRPGANEQFF
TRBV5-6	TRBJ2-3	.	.	TGTGCCAGCAGCTTACCCGGACTCACAGATACGCAGTATTTT	CASSLPGLTDTQYF
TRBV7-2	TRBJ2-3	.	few	TGTGCCAGCAGCTTACTAGCCTCCGCAGATACGCAGTATTTT	CASSLLASADTQYF
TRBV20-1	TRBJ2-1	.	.	TGCAGTACTAGAGTTAGGACCGCCTACAATGAGCAGTTCTTC	CSTRVRTAYNEQFF
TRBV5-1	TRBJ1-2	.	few	TGCGCCAGCAGCTCAGCAATTGAGAATGATGGCTACACCTTC	CASSSAIENDGYTF
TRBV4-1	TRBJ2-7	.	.	TGCGCCAGCAGCCAAGGTCCTGGGGGCGAGCAGTACTTC	CASSQGPGGEQYF
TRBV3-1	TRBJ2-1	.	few	TGTGCCAGCAGCCAAGAGGCGGGCGTGGGTGAGCAGTTCTTC	CASSQEAGVGEQFF
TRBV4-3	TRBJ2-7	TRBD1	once	TGCGTCAGCAGCCAGGGACAGGGCTACGAGCAGTACTTC	CVSSQGQGYEQYF
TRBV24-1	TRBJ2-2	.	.	TGTGCCACCAGTGATCATGCCGGGACAACGAACACCGGGGAGCTGTTTTTT	CATSDHAGTTNTGELFF
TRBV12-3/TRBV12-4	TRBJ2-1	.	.	TGTGCCAGCAGTTTGCCACCGGGGCGTAGCGGAGCGATATACAATGAGCAGTTCTTC	CASSLPPGRSGAIYNEQFF
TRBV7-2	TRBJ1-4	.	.	TGTGCCAGCAGCCCAAAATCCGCGCCTAATGAAAAACTGTTTTTT	CASSPKSAPNEKLFF
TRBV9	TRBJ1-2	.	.	TGTGCCAGCAGCGCTGCGGGGTTGAGCTATGGCTACACCTTC	CASSAAGLSYGYTF
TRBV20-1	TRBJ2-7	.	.	TGCAGTGCTAGAAGGGGCGGGGCGGTCCTTACCTACGAGCAGTACTTC	CSARRGGAVLTYEQYF
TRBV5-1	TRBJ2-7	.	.	TGCGCCAGCAGCTTGAGTCCCGGTAGCACCTACGAGCAGTACTTC	CASSLSPGSTYEQYF
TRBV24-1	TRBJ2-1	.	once	TGTGCCACCAGTGATCCGGGGAATGAGCAGTTCTTC	CATSDPGNEQFF
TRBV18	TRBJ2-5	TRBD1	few	TGTGCCAGCTCACCACTTACAGGGGGACAAGAGACCCAGTACTTC	CASSPLTGGQETQYF
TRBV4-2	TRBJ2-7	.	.	TGTGCCAGCAGCCAAGGATTTGCCATACCACCCTACGAGCAGTACTTC	CASSQGFAIPPYEQYF
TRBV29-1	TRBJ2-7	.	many	TGCAGCGTTGAAGTCACTTCTTACGAGCAGTACTTC	CSVEVTSYEQYF
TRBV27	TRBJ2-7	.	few	TGTGCCAGCAGTTTATCGTCGGCCTCCTACGAGCAGTACTTC	CASSLSSASYEQYF
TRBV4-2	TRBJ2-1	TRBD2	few	TGTGCCAGCAGCCAAGATACGGGGGGGTACAATGAGCAGTTCTTC	CASSQDTGGYNEQFF
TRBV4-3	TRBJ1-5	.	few	TGCGCCAGCAGCCAAGCGTGGGTCCTCAATCAGCCCCAGCATTTT	CASSQAWVLNQPQHF
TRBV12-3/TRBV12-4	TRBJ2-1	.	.	TGTGCCAGCAGTTTTGGTAGGGACAATGAGCAGTTCTTC	CASSFGRDNEQFF
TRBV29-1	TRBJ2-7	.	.	TGCAGCGTAGAGGGAGCCGGGGACGAGCAGTACTTC	CSVEGAGDEQYF
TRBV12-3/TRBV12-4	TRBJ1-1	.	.	TGTGCCAGCAGTTTTTCTATCGCGGGCCCAGGTTCATCCCCGAACACTGAAGCTTTCTTT	CASSFSIAGPGSSPNTEAFF
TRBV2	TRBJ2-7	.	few	TGTGCCAGCAGTGAGGACCTCCCGAGTATAACGGCATCTTACGAGCAGTACTTC	CASSEDLPSITASYEQYF
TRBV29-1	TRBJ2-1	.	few	TGCAGCGTTGCGCGGACCCACAATGAGCAGTTCTTC	CSVARTHNEQFF
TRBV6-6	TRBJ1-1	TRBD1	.	TGTGCCAGCAGTGTCCGGGACAGGGGGAACACTGAAGCTTTCTTT	CASSVRDRGNTEAFF